The 17 T cell receptor beta chains in this list originate from one sample, sequenced in a study of neoadjuvant nivolumab and ipilimumab in lung cancer. The assay was immunoSEQ multiplex PCR, and TCRdb's table has in-frame clones only and misses some. The profile covers fewer than 35,000 clones, with around nine tenths appearing a single time and around 5% taken by the ten largest. The specimen was peripheral blood, collected after neoadjuvant nivolumab, alone or with ipilimumab, at or shortly before surgery. Source of these receptors: an adult with non-small cell lung cancer.

Only one count was recorded for this clone. The genes are TRBV2 and TRBJ1-6; D gene ambiguous. This CDR3 region has 12 residues. Germline V CDR1 and CDR2: SNHLY, FYNNEI. The ends were cut back, 4 bases at V and 10 bases at J, with 8 bases in the middle. DNA of the CDR3: TGTGCCAGCAGTGCAATTCGGTCACCCCTCCACTTT. Its protein is CASSAIRSPLHF. Filled out from reference TRBV2 and TRBJ1-6, the complete variable domain reads EPEVTQTPSHQVTQMGQEVILRCVPISNHLYFYWYRQILGQKVEFLVSFYNNEISEKSEIFDDQFSVERPDGSNFTLKIRSTKLEDSAMYFCASSAIRSPLHFGNGTRLTVT.

This sequence joins TRBV27 and TRBJ2-1; D is uncertain. The CDR3 covers 15 residues. Trimming stripped 2 bases from V and 0 bases from J, with 8 bases between. Germline CDR1 MNHEY, CDR2 SMNVEV (reference sequence). CDR3 loop: CASSLGESSYNEQFF. CDR3 DNA: TGTGCCAGCAGTTTAGGAGAGAGCTCCTACAATGAGCAGTTCTTC.

The chain carries TRBV5-5 and TRBJ2-3; 14 bases fit TRBD2. Per the germline V gene, CDR1 is SGHKS and CDR2 is YYEKEE (reference sequence). This CDR3 is built from 18 residues. The V segment lost 4 bases and the J segment 6 bases; nucleotides outside the gene matches: 13. The CDR3 DNA sequence: TGTGCCAGCAGCAGGGGGCCGAGGACTAGCGGGGGGTTGGATACGCAGTATTTT. It specifies CASSRGPRTSGGLDTQYF.

The CDR3 protein is CATLSESSGANVLTF. The CDR3 bases are TGTGCCACCCTAAGCGAAAGCTCTGGGGCCAACGTCCTGACTTTC. The chain joins TRBV25-1 to TRBJ2-6; D is ambiguous. This CDR3 spans 15 amino acids. Trimming left V 10 bases short and J 0 bases short, with 13 bases between. Germline V lookup: CDR1 MGHDK, CDR2 SYGVNS.

This sequence joins TRBV9 and TRBJ2-5, with 8 bases identical to TRBD1. Trimming took 0 bases from V and 5 from J; bases not matched to a gene: 9. Germline lookup yields CDR1 SGDLS and CDR2 YYNGEE. The CDR3 has 16 residues. CDR3 DNA sequence: TGTGCCAGCAGCGTAGTCCAGGGGGCCCTAGGGGAGACCCAGTACTTC. Its translation: CASSVVQGALGETQYF.

The chain has TRBV5-4 and TRBJ2-7; D call uncertain. Germline loops: CDR1 SGHNT, CDR2 YYREEE (reference sequence). The CDR3 length is 11 residues. V dropped 4 bases and J dropped 4 bases, with 6 bases sitting between them. The CDR3 bases are TGTGCCAGCAGCGACCGTTACGAGCAGTACTTC. Protein product: CASSDRYEQYF.

This clone appeared once. This chain joins TRBV25-1 and TRBJ1-1; D is unclear. CDR1 and CDR2 from the germline V gene are MGHDK and SYGVNS. V was cut by 7 bases and J by 1 base, with 4 bases left in between. The CDR3 has 11 amino acids. In nucleotides, the CDR3 is TGTGCCAGCAACAGGAACACTGAAGCTTTCTTT. It yields the protein CASNRNTEAFF. Complete variable domain (other parts from reference TRBV25-1 and TRBJ1-1): EADIYQTPRYLVIGTGKKITLECSQTMGHDKMYWYQQDPGMELHLIHYSYGVNSTEKGDLSSESTVSRIRTEHFPLTLESARPSHTSQYLCASNRNTEAFFGQGTRLTVV.

The chain combines TRBV9 with TRBJ2-1; 7 positions match TRBD1. Trimming took 4 bases from V and 4 from J; bases not matched to a gene: 5. Germline V gene data show CDR1 as SGDLS and CDR2 as YYNGEE. The CDR3 is 14 residues long. This chain's CDR3 is CASSPGTAYNEQFF. CDR3 bases: TGTGCCAGCAGCCCAGGGACAGCTTACAATGAGCAGTTCTTC.

This sequence joins TRBV13 and TRBJ1-2; a possible D gene is TRBD1 (6 bases). Between the trimmed V and J ends, which lost 3 bases and 5 bases, there was a span of 10 bases. CDR1 and CDR2 (germline): PRHDT, FYEKMQ (reference sequence). This CDR3 has 13 amino acids. CDR3 nucleotide sequence: TGTGCCAGCAGCTTCACAGGGCTATATGGCTACACCTTC. Its translation is CASSFTGLYGYTF.

This clone has only one observation. The V call is TRBV14, the J call TRBJ1-1; D is perhaps TRBD1 (5 bases). Trimming shortened V by 3 bases and J by 7 bases, and 6 bases separated the two germline ends. This CDR3 has 11 residues. The germline CDR1 and CDR2 sequences are SGHDN and FVKESK. In nucleotides, the CDR3 is TGTGCCAGCAGCCAGGGGGGTGAAGCTTTCTTT. The encoded protein is CASSQGGEAFF.

The chain couples TRBV5-5 to TRBJ2-7; D is undetermined. Trimming removed 3 bases at V and 1 base at J, with 11 bases between. Germline CDR1 is SGHKS and CDR2 is YYEKEE (reference sequence). CDR3 length: 14 residues. DNA for the CDR3: TGTGCCAGCAGCTCCCTACAGAGGTCCTACGAGCAGTACTTC. Translation gives CASSSLQRSYEQYF.

This clone was found once. V is TRBV15 and J is TRBJ1-1; maybe TRBD1 (6 bases). With 0 bases removed from V and 6 bases from J, the gap between germline ends came to 14 bases. Germline V gives CDR1 LNHNV, CDR2 YYDKDF (reference sequence). This CDR3 is 15 amino acids long. The CDR3 DNA sequence: TGTGCCACCAGCAGAGAACAGGGAGGGTGGTCTGAAGCTTTCTTT. It encodes CATSREQGGWSEAFF.

The chain recombines TRBV11-3 with TRBJ2-5; 10 nucleotides line up with TRBD1. Germline CDR1 reads SGHNT; CDR2 reads YENEEA. CDR3 length equals 17 residues. J lost 3 bases, V lost 2 bases, and 9 bases had no gene match. Here the CDR3 reads CASSLTLLGQGEETQYF. Here the CDR3 DNA reads TGTGCCAGCAGCTTAACCCTCCTAGGACAGGGGGAAGAGACCCAGTACTTC.

This clone was seen a handful of times. V usage is TRBV6-6 and J usage is TRBJ2-7; D may correspond to TRBD1 or TRBD2 (6 bases each). CDR3 length: 12 residues. The V and J ends lost 5 bases and 4 bases respectively, with 9 bases between them. Germline V gene lookup returns CDR1 MNHNY and CDR2 SVGAGI (reference sequence). The CDR3, as DNA: TGTGCCAGCAGTCGGGGGACATACGAGCAGTACTTC. Its protein product is CASSRGTYEQYF.

This sequence joins TRBV5-1 and TRBJ2-1; either TRBD1 or TRBD2 may fit D (5 bases each). The germline gives CDR1 SGHRS, CDR2 YFSETQ. The V gene lost 3 bases and the J gene lost 5 bases, with 18 bases spanning the gap. CDR3 length: 16 residues. The CDR3 sequence is CASSSRGDGSNNEQFF. Written as DNA, the CDR3 is TGCGCCAGCAGCTCGAGGGGCGATGGTTCTAACAATGAGCAGTTCTTC.

The chain links TRBV5-4 to TRBJ2-4; D might be TRBD2 (5 bases). CDR1 and CDR2 (germline): SGHNT, YYREEE (reference sequence). The V end was cut by 4 bases, the J end by 9 bases, with 23 bases between. This CDR3 spans 16 amino acids. For the CDR3, the DNA is TGTGCCAGCAGCCCGGCCCCGGGAACGGGTTACAGCATTCAGTACTTC. Translated, it gives CASSPAPGTGYSIQYF.

CDR3 DNA: TGTGCCAGCAGCCTGACAGGAGTTCACTATGGCTACACCTTC. This translates into CASSLTGVHYGYTF. The gene calls are TRBV5-6 and TRBJ1-2, with D perhaps TRBD1 (6 bases). This CDR3 is 14 amino acids long. V lost 4 bases and J lost 3, with 13 bases in between. The germline gives CDR1 SGHDT, CDR2 YYEEEE.